This T cell receptor beta chain stems from a study of response to subunit inactivated influenza vaccine listed by TCRdb under 2018. With regard to the full study: Deep quantitative T cell receptor repertoire profiling was used in the study to track responses to a trivalent subunit inactivated influenza vaccine.

This clonotype was recorded a few times. Its antigen target is currently unknown. No per-base quality is available; no much larger clone lies one base away. The CDR3, from cysteine to phenylalanine, totals 18 residues. Only the CDR3 part of the read is kept: 54 bases, read in frame from the first base. V loses 4 bases at its end and J loses 7 bases; junction bases beyond the gene matches: 11. Reading the germline V gene (reference sequence) gives CDR1 SGHAT and CDR2 FQDESV. Library preparation employed RT-PCR. Sequencing instrument: Illumina HiSeq 2500. The public reads were reprocessed in TCRdb via fastp at Q25 and MiXCR, keeping in-frame beta chains. When rows share a CDR3 protein, they turn into one entry using the most common DNA and genes. This sample comprises roughly 700,000 distinct CDR3 sequences, about 15% of them detected only once. The top ten clones comprise 6% to 7% of the sample. Results and caveats for the whole study, not just this receptor: It was suggested by the authors that each seasonal influenza vaccination may recruit only a limited number of new T cells.

The material sequenced was PBMCs from blood, taken 14 to 15 days before vaccination. Recombination linked TRBV11-1 to TRBJ2-1; 15 central bases correspond to TRBD2. The origin of this receptor is a man between 45 and 60 years old who received an inactivated influenza vaccine. Donor details come from another sample of the same person, matched by shared clones. The CDR3 region has the sequence CASSSNVPGTSGRNEQFF. The sequenced DNA is TGTGCCAGCAGCTCTAACGTCCCCGGGACTAGCGGGAGGAATGAGCAGTTCTTC.